These T cell receptor beta chains were read from a single sample in a study of T cell responses to AZD1222 COVID-19 vaccine. Sequencing was performed with immunoSEQ multiplex PCR; in TCRdb, only in-frame clones are kept and a portion is missing. The sample shows 150,000 to 190,000 clones, over 80% of them seen only once. The sample here was peripheral blood, taken 28 days after the second AZD1222 dose. The receptors derive from an adult who received the AZD1222 COVID-19 vaccine. Both conserved end residues are part of each CDR3. Each record gives: D gene, clone size, V gene, J gene, CDR3 protein, CDR3 DNA. The D gene is left open where the match is weak. Expanded clones get a size class; other rows say once, few or many, or leave the size out.

-	-	TRBV25-1	TRBJ1-4	CASSDTGIRLFF	TGTGCCAGCAGTGACACGGGGATTCGGCTGTTTTTT
TRBD1	once	TRBV6-5	TRBJ2-7	CASSQKTGRSSEQYF	TGTGCCAGCAGTCAAAAGACAGGGCGATCCTCCGAGCAGTACTTC
-	-	TRBV10-3	TRBJ1-1	CAISGIQSNTEAFF	TGTGCCATCAGTGGCATACAGAGTAACACTGAAGCTTTCTTT
-	-	TRBV29-1	TRBJ1-1	CSVEVGGNTEAFF	TGCAGCGTTGAAGTTGGGGGGAACACTGAAGCTTTCTTT
-	-	TRBV27	TRBJ2-3	CASSQRTVSTDTQYF	TGTGCCAGCAGCCAACGAACAGTTAGCACAGATACGCAGTATTTT
TRBD1	-	TRBV7-2	TRBJ2-2	CASSLQGAVAGELFF	TGTGCCAGCAGCTTACAGGGGGCGGTTGCCGGGGAGCTGTTTTTT
-	-	TRBV15	TRBJ1-4	CATSRGGLGGNEKLFF	TGTGCCACCAGCAGAGGGGGTCTAGGGGGTAATGAAAAACTGTTTTTT
TRBD2	once	TRBV28	TRBJ2-7	CASSFSRTSNYEQYF	TGTGCCAGCAGTTTTTCTAGGACTAGCAACTACGAGCAGTACTTC
-	-	TRBV15	TRBJ1-3	CATSRGDITGNTIYF	TGTGCCACCAGCAGAGGGGACATTACTGGAAACACCATATATTTT
TRBD1	-	TRBV13	TRBJ2-5	CASSRRTGEETQYF	TGTGCCAGCAGCCGACGGACAGGGGAAGAGACCCAGTACTTC
-	few	TRBV6-5	TRBJ2-7	CASSYSGGLEQYF	TGTGCCAGCAGTTACTCCGGAGGATTAGAGCAGTACTTC
TRBD1	-	TRBV5-1	TRBJ2-7	CASSAQGVIDEQYF	TGCGCCAGCAGCGCACAGGGGGTGATCGACGAGCAGTACTTC
-	-	TRBV30	TRBJ1-2	CAWSVGGTGGYTF	TGTGCCTGGAGTGTCGGGGGAACCGGAGGCTACACCTTC
-	-	TRBV5-4	TRBJ2-1	CASSLGGAMFNEQFF	TGTGCCAGCAGCTTGGGGGGGGCGATGTTCAATGAGCAGTTCTTC
TRBD1	-	TRBV5-1	TRBJ1-6	CASRPDRGSNSPLHF	TGCGCCAGCAGACCAGACAGGGGTAGTAATTCACCCCTCCACTTT
-	-	TRBV9	TRBJ2-1	CASSVAGGSTYNEQFF	TGTGCCAGCAGCGTAGCTGGAGGAAGCACCTACAATGAGCAGTTCTTC
-	-	TRBV1	TRBJ1-2	CTSSQALLRGQVDGYTF	TGCACCAGCAGCCAGGCTTTGCTTAGGGGGCAAGTCGATGGCTACACCTTC
TRBD1	-	TRBV7-9	TRBJ2-3	CASSFPGTGSTDTQYF	TGTGCCAGCAGCTTCCCGGGGACAGGGTCCACAGATACGCAGTATTTT
-	once	TRBV6-6	TRBJ1-2	CASTLSGPENGGYTF	TGTGCCAGCACTCTTTCCGGGCCAGAAAACGGCGGCTACACCTTC
-	-	TRBV7-3	TRBJ2-1	CASSPKGTYNNEQFF	TGTGCCAGCAGTCCTAAGGGGACTTATAACAATGAGCAGTTCTTC
TRBD2	-	TRBV7-6	TRBJ2-3	CASSPLAGGTDTQYF	TGTGCCAGCAGCCCCCTAGCGGGAGGCACAGATACGCAGTATTTT
-	-	TRBV6-2/TRBV6-3	TRBJ1-1	CASSSGQRAEAFF	TGTGCCAGCAGTTCAGGACAGAGGGCTGAAGCTTTCTTT
TRBD1	once	TRBV28	TRBJ1-6	CASTLRSPGQGVNSPLHF	TGTGCCAGCACACTCCGGAGCCCGGGACAGGGGGTTAATTCACCCCTCCACTTT
-	-	TRBV5-1	TRBJ1-4	CASSQIQGSEKLFF	TGCGCCAGCAGCCAAATCCAGGGGAGCGAAAAACTGTTTTTT
-	-	TRBV29-1	TRBJ1-1	CSVAGSLGAFF	TGCAGCGTTGCTGGGTCCCTCGGAGCTTTCTTT
TRBD2	-	TRBV7-9	TRBJ2-3	CASSQAGTRTDTQYF	TGTGCCAGCAGCCAAGCCGGGACTAGAACAGATACGCAGTATTTT
TRBD1	-	TRBV19	TRBJ1-2	CASSDRVTGYTF	TGTGCCAGTAGCGACAGGGTTACGGGCTACACCTTC
TRBD1	few	TRBV4-3	TRBJ1-1	CASSQPDRALEAFF	TGCGCCAGCAGCCAACCGGACAGGGCACTTGAAGCTTTCTTT
TRBD2	-	TRBV7-9	TRBJ2-2	CASTRTGGTGELFF	TGTGCCAGCACCCGGACGGGAGGGACCGGGGAGCTGTTTTTT
TRBD2	-	TRBV23-1	TRBJ2-2	CASSQSFAGGTGELFF	TGCGCCAGCAGTCAATCCTTTGCGGGAGGGACCGGGGAGCTGTTTTTT
-	-	TRBV5-1	TRBJ2-2	CASSFDGSGELFF	TGCGCCAGCAGCTTTGATGGTTCCGGGGAGCTGTTTTTT
-	-	TRBV6-2/TRBV6-3	TRBJ2-7	CASSTKGGEQYF	TGTGCCAGCAGTACCAAGGGGGGCGAGCAGTACTTC
-	-	TRBV7-9	TRBJ1-1	CASSFDSYQVEAFF	TGTGCCAGCAGCTTCGACTCTTATCAGGTTGAAGCTTTCTTT
-	-	TRBV3-1/TRBV3-2	TRBJ1-5	CASSRGPSNQPQHF	TGTGCCAGCAGTCGGGGGCCCTCGAATCAGCCCCAGCATTTT
TRBD1	-	TRBV4-2	TRBJ1-6	CASSPLGQGSSYNSPLHF	TGTGCCAGCAGCCCCCTAGGACAGGGCAGCTCCTATAATTCACCCCTCCACTTT
-	few	TRBV19	TRBJ1-5	CASSIGGRVTNQPQHF	TGTGCCAGTAGTATAGGGGGCAGGGTGACAAATCAGCCCCAGCATTTT
TRBD2	-	TRBV29-1	TRBJ2-1	CSVVGQAGGEGNEQFF	TGCAGCGTGGTAGGTCAAGCGGGAGGCGAAGGGAATGAGCAGTTCTTC
-	once	TRBV2	TRBJ2-3	CASRDEGFTDTQYF	TGTGCCAGCAGGGACGAGGGCTTCACAGATACGCAGTATTTT
-	-	TRBV6-1	TRBJ1-6	CASSDRGRNSPLHF	TGTGCCAGCAGTGACAGGGGCCGTAATTCACCCCTCCACTTT
TRBD2	-	TRBV14	TRBJ2-1	CASSQDQREGLFFSVHEQFF	TGTGCCAGCAGCCAAGACCAGCGGGAGGGCCTCTTTTTTTCCGTCCATGAGCAGTTCTTC
-	-	TRBV4-3	TRBJ2-5	CASSQDPPTRRQETQYF	TGCGCCAGCAGCCAAGATCCCCCCACCCGCCGCCAAGAGACCCAGTACTTC
-	-	TRBV11-1	TRBJ1-1	CASSLRLNTEAFF	TGTGCCAGCAGCTTGCGGTTGAACACTGAAGCTTTCTTT
TRBD2	-	TRBV6-1	TRBJ2-7	CASKAGVLSYEQYF	TGTGCCAGCAAGGCGGGAGTTCTCTCCTACGAGCAGTACTTC
TRBD1	-	TRBV5-1	TRBJ2-5	CASSPQGARETQYF	TGCGCCAGCAGCCCTCAGGGGGCGCGTGAGACCCAGTACTTC
-	-	TRBV30	TRBJ1-1	CAWSAGQLEAFF	TGTGCCTGGAGTGCAGGACAGCTTGAAGCTTTCTTT
-	-	TRBV4-3	TRBJ2-5	CASSQDPGVGETQYF	TGCGCCAGCAGCCAAGATCCCGGAGTGGGAGAGACCCAGTACTTC
TRBD2	-	TRBV27	TRBJ2-7	CASSLRRAGGGDNEQYF	TGTGCCAGCAGTTTACGGAGAGCGGGAGGGGGGGACAACGAGCAGTACTTC
TRBD2	-	TRBV4-1	TRBJ2-4	CASSQGRAGGESKNIQYF	TGCGCCAGCAGCCAAGGCCGAGCGGGAGGGGAGAGCAAAAACATTCAGTACTTC
TRBD1	-	TRBV2	TRBJ2-1	CASKDAGQGREQFF	TGTGCCAGCAAGGACGCAGGACAGGGTCGAGAGCAGTTCTTC
-	-	TRBV4-1	TRBJ2-1	CASSQVGVSYNEQFF	TGCGCCAGCAGCCAAGTTGGGGTCTCCTACAATGAGCAGTTCTTC
-	-	TRBV25-1	TRBJ2-3	CASSPPFDTQYF	TGTGCCAGCAGCCCTCCCTTTGATACGCAGTATTTT
-	few	TRBV2	TRBJ1-2	CATKRGMGYGYTF	TGTGCCACCAAGAGGGGTATGGGCTATGGCTACACCTTC
-	-	TRBV14	TRBJ2-7	CASSQAVSYEQYF	TGTGCCAGCAGCCAAGCGGTCTCTTACGAGCAGTACTTC
-	-	TRBV15	TRBJ1-5	CATSRAVGSNQPQHF	TGTGCCACCAGCAGGGCGGTAGGAAGCAATCAGCCCCAGCATTTT
-	-	TRBV19	TRBJ1-2	CASSAGTPDGYTF	TGTGCCAGTAGTGCCGGGACACCAGATGGCTACACCTTC
TRBD1	-	TRBV4-3	TRBJ1-3	CASSREPGQGSGNTIYF	TGCGCCAGCAGCCGAGAGCCGGGACAGGGCTCTGGAAACACCATATATTTT